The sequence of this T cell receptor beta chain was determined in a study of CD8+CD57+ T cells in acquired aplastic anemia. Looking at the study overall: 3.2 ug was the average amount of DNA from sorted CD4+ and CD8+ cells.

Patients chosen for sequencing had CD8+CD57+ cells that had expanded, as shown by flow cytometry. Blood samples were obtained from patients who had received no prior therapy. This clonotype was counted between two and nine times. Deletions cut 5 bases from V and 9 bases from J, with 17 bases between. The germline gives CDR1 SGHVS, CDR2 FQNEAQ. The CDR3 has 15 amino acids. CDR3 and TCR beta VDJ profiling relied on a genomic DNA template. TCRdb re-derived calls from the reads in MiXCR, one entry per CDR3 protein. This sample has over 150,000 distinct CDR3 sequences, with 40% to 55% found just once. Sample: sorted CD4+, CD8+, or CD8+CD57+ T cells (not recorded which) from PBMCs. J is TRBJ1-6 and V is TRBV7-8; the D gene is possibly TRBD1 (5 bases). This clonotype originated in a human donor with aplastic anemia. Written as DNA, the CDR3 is TGTGCCAGCAGCATGGCCGACAGCCGCGGTTCACCCCTCCACTTT. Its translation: CASSMADSRGSPLHF.